The TCR beta chain described here comes from a study of blood T cell repertoires in COVID-19. In the study overall: The samples span acute and convalescent COVID-19 from the United States, Italy and Spain.

Methods used by the authors: It was from reference gene primer amplification that nucleated cell counts were estimated. Data came from immunoSEQ multiplex PCR; TCRdb stores just in-frame clones and leaves some out. V, J and clone size were drawn from that table, and D and trimming were deduced from the DNA. Found here are around 200,000 clones, 80% to 90% of them singletons; the top ten hold over 3.5%. The V gene lost 3 bases and the J gene lost 3 bases, with 11 bases spanning the gap. The germline gives CDR1 SEHNR, CDR2 FQNEAQ (reference sequence). The CDR3 sequence is 14 residues long. This rearrangement joins TRBV7-9 to TRBJ1-1; D gene uncertain. This clonotype was obtained from a man aged 18 to 29 with active or convalescent COVID-19. What was sequenced was peripheral blood. CDR3 in DNA: TGTGCCAGCAGCTTTGTAACGAGAGACACTGAAGCTTTCTTT. It is translated as CASSFVTRDTEAFF.